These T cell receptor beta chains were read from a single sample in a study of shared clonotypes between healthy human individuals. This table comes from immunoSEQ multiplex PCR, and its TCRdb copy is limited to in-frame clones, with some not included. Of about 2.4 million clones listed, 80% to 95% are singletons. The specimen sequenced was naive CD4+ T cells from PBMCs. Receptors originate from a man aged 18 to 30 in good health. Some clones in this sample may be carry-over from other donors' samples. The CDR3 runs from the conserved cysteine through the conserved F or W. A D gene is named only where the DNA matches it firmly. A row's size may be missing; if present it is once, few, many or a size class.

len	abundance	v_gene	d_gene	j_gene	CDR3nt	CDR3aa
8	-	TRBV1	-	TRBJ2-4	TGCACCAGCAGCCTTCAGTACTTC	CTSSLQYF
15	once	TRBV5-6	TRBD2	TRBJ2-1	TGTGCCAGCAGCTCCGGGACTAGCGGATTCAATGAGCAGTTCTTC	CASSSGTSGFNEQFF
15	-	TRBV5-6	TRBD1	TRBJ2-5	TGTGCCAGCAGCGACCCGACAGGGGGCGCGGAGACCCAGTACTTC	CASSDPTGGAETQYF
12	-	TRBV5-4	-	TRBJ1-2	TGTGCCAGCAGCTTGGTAGAACGCGGCTACACCTTC	CASSLVERGYTF
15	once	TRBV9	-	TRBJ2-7	TGTGCCAGCAGCGTAGAGTACATCAGGACCTACGAGCAGTACTTC	CASSVEYIRTYEQYF
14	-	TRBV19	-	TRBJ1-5	TGTGCCAGTAGTACCGGAAGAGCGGAGCAGCCCCAGCATTTT	CASSTGRAEQPQHF
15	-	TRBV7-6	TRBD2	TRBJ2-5	TGTGCCAGCAGCCCCGGACTAGCGTACCAAGAGACCCAGTACTTC	CASSPGLAYQETQYF
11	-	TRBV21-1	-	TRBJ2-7	TGTGCCAGCAGCAACTTCTACGAGCAGTACTTC	CASSNFYEQYF
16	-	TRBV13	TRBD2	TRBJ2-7	TGTGCCAGCAGCTTAGAAGGCCTAGCGGGAGTGGACGAGCAGTACTTC	CASSLEGLAGVDEQYF
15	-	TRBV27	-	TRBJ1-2	TGTGCCAGCAGTCCCCTCGACAGGAGGAACTATGGCTACACCTTC	CASSPLDRRNYGYTF
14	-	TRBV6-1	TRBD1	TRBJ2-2	TGTGCCAGCAGCATCCGACAGGGGAGCGGGGAGCTGTTTTTT	CASSIRQGSGELFF
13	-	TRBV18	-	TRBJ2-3	TGTGCCAGCTCCCAACTAGAAAGGGATACGCAGTATTTT	CASSQLERDTQYF
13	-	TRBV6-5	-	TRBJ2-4	TGTGCCAGCAGTTACCCAGGGACTGGGGTTCAGTACTTC	CASSYPGTGVQYF
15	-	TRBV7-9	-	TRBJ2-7	TGTGCCAGCAGCCCGGGCCTAGAGGTGTCCTACGAGCAGTACTTC	CASSPGLEVSYEQYF
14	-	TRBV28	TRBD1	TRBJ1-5	TGTGCCAGCAGCGCAGGACAGGGCGATCAGCCCCAGCATTTT	CASSAGQGDQPQHF
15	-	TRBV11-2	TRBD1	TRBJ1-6	TGTGCCAGCAGCTTATGGGGGACAGGGTTTTCACCCCTCCACTTT	CASSLWGTGFSPLHF
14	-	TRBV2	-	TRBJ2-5	TGTGCCAGCAGGCTGGGGGCATCGGTAGAGACCCAGTACTTC	CASRLGASVETQYF
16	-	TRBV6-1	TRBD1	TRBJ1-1	TGTGCCAGCAGTGAGGGACAGGGAGTCCGGGGCACTGAAGCTTTCTTT	CASSEGQGVRGTEAFF
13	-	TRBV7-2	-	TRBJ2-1	TGTGCCAGCAGCTTAAACAGGGTTAATGAGCAGTTCTTC	CASSLNRVNEQFF
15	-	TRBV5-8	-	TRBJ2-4	TGTGCCAGCAGCTTGCAACAACTAGCCAAAAACATTCAGTACTTC	CASSLQQLAKNIQYF
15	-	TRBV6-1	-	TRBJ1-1	TGTGCCAGCATTCTACCCCAAGTGAAGGTCACTGAAGCTTTCTTT	CASILPQVKVTEAFF
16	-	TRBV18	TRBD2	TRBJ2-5	TGTGCCAGCTCACCAGGACTAGCGGGAGGGCGGGAGACCCAGTACTTC	CASSPGLAGGRETQYF
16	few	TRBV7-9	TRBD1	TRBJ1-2	TGTGCCAGCAGCTTAGTTCCCGGGACAGGAATCCGAGGCTACACCTTC	CASSLVPGTGIRGYTF
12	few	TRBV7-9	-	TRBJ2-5	TGTGCCAGCGGACAGCAAACGGAGACCCAGTACTTC	CASGQQTETQYF
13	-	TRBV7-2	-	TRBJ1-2	TGTGCCAGCAGCTTAGCAGGGATAAATGGTTACACCTTC	CASSLAGINGYTF
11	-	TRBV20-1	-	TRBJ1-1	TGCAGTGTCCGGACGGGGGTTGGGGCTTTCTTT	CSVRTGVGAFF
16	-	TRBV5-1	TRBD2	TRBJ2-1	TGCGCCAGCAGCCTTGGAGCGGGAGGGACGCTTAGGGAGCAGTTCTTC	CASSLGAGGTLREQFF
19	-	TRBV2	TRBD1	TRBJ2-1	TGTGCCAGCAGTCCCGGGACAGGGGGCGGTGGAGGGCTATACAATGAGCAGTTCTTC	CASSPGTGGGGGLYNEQFF
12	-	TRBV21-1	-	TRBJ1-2	TGTGCCAGCAGCCTACGGGGGGCCTACTACACCTTC	CASSLRGAYYTF
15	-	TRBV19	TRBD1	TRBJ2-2	TGTGCCAGTAGTGTGGGGACAGGGGTCACCGGGGAGCTGTTTTTT	CASSVGTGVTGELFF
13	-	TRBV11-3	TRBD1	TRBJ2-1	TGTGCCAGCAGCAAGGACAGGGGCAATGAGCAGTTCTTC	CASSKDRGNEQFF
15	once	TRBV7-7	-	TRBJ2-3	TGTGCCAGCAGCCCCTCGAGCCTCAGCACAGATACGCAGTATTTT	CASSPSSLSTDTQYF
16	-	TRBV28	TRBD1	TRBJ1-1	TGTGCCAGCAGTTTACTAGGACAGGGGGGCCTCGGTGAGGCTTTCTTT	CASSLLGQGGLGEAFF
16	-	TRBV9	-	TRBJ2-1	TGTGCCAGCAGCGTAGGTCCCGGCCTCTCCTACAATGAGCAGTTCTTC	CASSVGPGLSYNEQFF
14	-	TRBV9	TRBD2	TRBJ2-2	TGTGCCAGCAGCGGGACTAGGTCCGCCGGGGAGCTGTTTTTT	CASSGTRSAGELFF
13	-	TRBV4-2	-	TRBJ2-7	TGTGCCAGCAGCCAAGAACGATGGAACGAGCAGTACTTC	CASSQERWNEQYF
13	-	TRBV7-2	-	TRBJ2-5	TGTGCCAGCAGCCGGGGTTTCGGGGAGACCCAGTACTTC	CASSRGFGETQYF
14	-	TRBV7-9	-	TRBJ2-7	TGTGCCAGCACCAACCGAGGACAGACCTACGAGCAGTACTTC	CASTNRGQTYEQYF
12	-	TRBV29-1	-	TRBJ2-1	TGCAGCGTTGAAGATCACGGCGATGAGCAGTTCTTC	CSVEDHGDEQFF
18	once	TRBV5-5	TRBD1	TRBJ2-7	TGTGCCAGCAGCAGGAACCTACAGGGGGCTAGCCTCTCCTACGAGCAGTACTTC	CASSRNLQGASLSYEQYF